This T cell receptor beta chain emerged from a study of human T cells and chemical hapten exposure. For the study at large: The patients were mostly female; they had alopecia areata, totalis or universalis. General study points: Expanded TCRs grouped into significantly more large CDR3 similarity clusters than controls produced.

The library attached unique molecular identifiers to individual cDNA molecules. MiXCR, applied by TCRdb to the RACE reads, yields one record per CDR3 protein. The sample includes tens of thousands of distinct CDR3 sequences, 10% seen only once; the top ten take around 6.8%. This CDR3 contains 14 residues. Germline CDR1 SQVTM, CDR2 ANQGSEA. V gave up 4 bases and J gave up 4 bases; unmatched junction bases: 6. This clonotype appeared many times. Its specificity is not known. Time point denoted: patch test 2, 6 weeks after DPC sensitization. Treatment: therapeutic diphenylcyclopropenone sensitization with weekly scalp DPC. Each patch-test visit's blood sample preceded patch application.

The TCR comes from a woman in her forties or fifties with alopecia areata. Some clones in this sample may be carry-over from other donors' samples. The sample consisted of whole blood, taken in connection with sensitization to the hapten diphenylcyclopropenone (DPC). The V gene is TRBV29-1, the J gene TRBJ2-2; 7 nucleotides align to TRBD1. CDR3 sequence (DNA): TGCAGCGTTGGACAGGGAACAATCACCGGGGAGCTGTTTTTT. This codes for CSVGQGTITGELFF.